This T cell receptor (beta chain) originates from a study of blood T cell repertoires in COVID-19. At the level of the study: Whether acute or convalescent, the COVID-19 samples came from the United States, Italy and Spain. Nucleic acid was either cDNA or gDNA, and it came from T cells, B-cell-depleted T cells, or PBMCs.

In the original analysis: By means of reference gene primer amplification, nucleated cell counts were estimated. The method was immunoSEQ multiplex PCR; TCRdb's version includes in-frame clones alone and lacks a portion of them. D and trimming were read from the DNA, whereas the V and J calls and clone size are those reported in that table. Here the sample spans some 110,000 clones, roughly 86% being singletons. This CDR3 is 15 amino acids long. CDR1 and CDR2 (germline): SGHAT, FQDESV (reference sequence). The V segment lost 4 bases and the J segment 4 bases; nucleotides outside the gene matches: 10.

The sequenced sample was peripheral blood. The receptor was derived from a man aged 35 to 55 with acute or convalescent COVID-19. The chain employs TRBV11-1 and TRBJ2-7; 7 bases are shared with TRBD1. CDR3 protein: CASSSGTDYQYEQYF. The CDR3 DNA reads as TGTGCCAGCAGCTCAGGGACAGACTACCAATACGAGCAGTACTTC.